One sample yielded the 32 T cell receptor beta chains listed below, sequenced in a study of T cells in Graves' hyperthyroidism and ophthalmopathy. Amplified regions were TCR beta CDR3 sequences from RNA transcripts. A set of HTBI primers served as the primers for a first-round RT-PCR of the TCR CDR3. Each CDR3 protein gets one entry after TCRdb re-called the multiplex PCR reads with MiXCR. The sample shows tens of thousands of distinct CDR3 sequences, 49% of them seen only once. Input material: blood. These receptors originate from a woman aged 25 to 45 with Graves' ophthalmopathy.

This clonotype was recorded a few times. The chain combines TRBV27 with TRBJ1-5; 10 bases align to TRBD1. From germline, CDR1 is MNHEY and CDR2 SMNVEV (reference sequence). This CDR3 region has 16 residues. The V segment lost 5 bases and the J segment 6 bases; nucleotides outside the gene matches: 10. CDR3 amino acids: CASSPSTGGAGQPQHF. CDR3 nucleotide sequence: TGTGCCAGCAGTCCATCGACAGGGGGCGCCGGTCAGCCCCAGCATTTT.

The table lists this clonotype with many counts. The chain is built from TRBV4-2 and TRBJ1-4; 7 nucleotides line up with TRBD1. Trimming removed 0 bases from V and 6 bases from J; junction bases left unmatched: 10. This CDR3 contains 17 residues. In germline, CDR1 is LGHNA, CDR2 YNFKEQ. For the CDR3, the DNA is TGTGCCAGCAGCCAAGATGTTGTCGGGACAGTTTATGAAAAACTGTTTTTT. Its translation is CASSQDVVGTVYEKLFF.

The V gene is TRBV19, the J gene TRBJ2-5; tentatively, D is TRBD2 (7 bases). V was pared by 5 bases and J by 3 bases, with 16 bases between. The V gene's germline CDR1 is LNHDA and CDR2 SQIVND (reference sequence). CDR3 length: 15 residues. Here the CDR3 reads CASSEHWGGEETQYF. CDR3 DNA sequence: TGTGCCAGTAGTGAACACTGGGGGGGCGAAGAGACCCAGTACTTC. Full variable domain (outside the CDR3, taken from reference TRBV19 and TRBJ2-5): DGGITQSPKYLFRKEGQNVTLSCEQNLNHDAMYWYRQDPGQGLRLIYYSQIVNDFQKGDIAEGYSVSREKKESFPLTVTSAQKNPTAFYLCASSEHWGGEETQYFGPGTRLLVL.

This clonotype has ten or more counts. This rearrangement joins TRBV7-2 to TRBJ2-1, with 9 bases fitting TRBD2. Germline CDR1 is SGHTA and CDR2 is FQGNSA. The CDR3 has 15 amino acids. Trimming took 5 bases from V and 9 from J; bases not matched to a gene: 11. The DNA of the CDR3 is TGTGCCAGCAGCCCCGGGACTAGCCGGAGCGGTGAGCAGTTCTTC. Translating gives CASSPGTSRSGEQFF.

This clonotype was seen at least ten times. The rearrangement joins TRBV12-3 or TRBV12-4 to TRBJ2-7; 10 bases fit TRBD1. V shed 3 bases, J shed 7 bases, and the junction held 9 bases outside the gene matches. The CDR3 runs 15 residues. As DNA, the CDR3 is TGTGCCAGCAGTTTCGGGACAGGGGTGTCGGTGGAGCAGTACTTC. Translation gives CASSFGTGVSVEQYF.

This clonotype showed up many times. The rearrangement uses TRBV6-6 and TRBJ2-5; 9 nucleotides match TRBD2. The CDR3 is made up of 13 amino acids. CDR1 is MNHNY and CDR2 is SVGAGI in the germline V gene (reference sequence). J was trimmed by 7 bases and V by 5 bases; bases with no gene match: 5. The CDR3 is CASSPGLARTQYF. The CDR3 DNA reads TGTGCCAGCAGTCCGGGACTAGCCAGGACCCAGTACTTC.

With respect to this clonotype: One end of the junction fails to match germline, which may point to a read error. The chain carries TRBV27 and TRBJ2-1; D possibly corresponds to TRBD2 (6 bases). Germline V gene data show CDR1 as MNHEY and CDR2 as SMNVEV (reference sequence). The CDR3 loop spans 15 amino acids. The CDR3 sequence is CASSFGFSGYNGQFF. CDR3 in DNA: TGTGCCAGCAGTTTCGGTTTTAGCGGATACAATGGGCAGTTCTTC.

The table lists this clonotype with many counts. This chain connects TRBV28 to TRBJ2-2; 7 bases are shared with TRBD1. The ends lost 5 bases at V and 5 bases at J; junction bases unmatched: 2. Per the germline V gene, CDR1 is MDHEN and CDR2 is SYDVKM. This CDR3 is built from 13 residues. CDR3: CASSTRGTGELFF. The CDR3 DNA sequence: TGTGCCAGCAGTACCAGGGGGACCGGGGAGCTGTTTTTT. The full variable domain, its missing parts supplied by reference TRBV28 and TRBJ2-2, is DVKVTQSSRYLVKRTGEKVFLECVQDMDHENMFWYRQDPGLGLRLIYFSYDVKMKEKGDIPEGYSVSREKKERFSLILESASTNQTSMYLCASSTRGTGELFFGEGSRLTVL.

V gene TRBV2 combines with J gene TRBJ1-5; TRBD1 agrees at 11 bases. The CDR3 length is 16 residues. Looked up from germline, CDR1 is SNHLY and CDR2 is FYNNEI. J was trimmed by 5 bases and V by 6 bases; bases with no gene match: 9. CDR3 amino acids: CASSDTDRGHHQPQHF. CDR3 sequence (DNA): TGTGCCAGCAGCGATACGGACAGGGGGCATCATCAGCCCCAGCATTTT. Full variable domain (remainder filled in from reference TRBV2 and TRBJ1-5): EPEVTQTPSHQVTQMGQEVILRCVPISNHLYFYWYRQILGQKVEFLVSFYNNEISEKSEIFDDQFSVERPDGSNFTLKIRSTKLEDSAMYFCASSDTDRGHHQPQHFGDGTRLSIL.

V and J are TRBV11-2 and TRBJ2-5; possibly TRBD1 for D (6 bases). This CDR3 contains 16 residues. Germline V lookup: CDR1 SGHAT, CDR2 FQNNGV. V lost 1 base to trimming and J lost 5 bases, with 17 bases between them. CDR3 amino acids: CASSLGQGRKTETQYF. The CDR3, as DNA: TGTGCCAGCAGCTTAGGGCAGGGGCGCAAAACGGAGACCCAGTACTTC.

For this clonotype: One junction end disagrees with the germline gene, perhaps due to a read error. The chain couples TRBV7-8 to TRBJ1-1, with D tentatively TRBD1 (6 bases). This CDR3 contains 15 residues. Germline V gives CDR1 SGHVS, CDR2 FQNEAQ. The CDR3 nucleotides read TGTGCCAGCAGCTTAGGAGGGGGAGTGAACACTGAGGCTTTCTTT. Translation gives CASSLGGGVNTEAFF.

This clonotype was recorded only once. The junction departs from the called germline gene at one end, perhaps through a read error. V usage is TRBV7-3 and J usage is TRBJ2-1, with D maybe TRBD2 (6 bases). The V gene's germline CDR1 is SGHTA and CDR2 FQGTGA. The CDR3 has 13 residues. The CDR3 here is CASRPSSSAEQFF. The DNA for the CDR3 is TGCGCCAGCAGGCCCTCCTCTAGCGCTGAGCAGTTCTTC.

Turning to this clonotype: One base away lies a much larger clone, so this may be a sequencing read error. The conserved closing phenylalanine or tryptophan is absent in this CDR3, likely reflecting a read error. This chain joins TRBV12-3 or TRBV12-4 and TRBJ1-1, with 7 bases fitting TRBD1. V lost 7 bases, J lost 7 bases, and 9 bases stayed unmatched. CDR3 length: 13 amino acids. As DNA, the CDR3 is TGTGCCAGCACGGGACAGTCTGTGAATGAAGCTTTCCTT. It yields the protein CASTGQSVNEAFL.

Many counts were recorded for this clonotype. J is TRBJ1-1 and V is TRBV7-9, with no clear D. The CDR3 extends over 16 amino acids. V was pared by 6 bases and J by 2 bases, with 19 bases between. Germline CDR1 reads SEHNR; CDR2 reads FQNEAQ (reference sequence). CDR3 sequence (DNA): TGTGCCAGCAGATCACCCGCCGCACTTACAAACACTGAAGCTTTCTTT. As protein: CASRSPAALTNTEAFF.

Comment on this clonotype: A read error may explain this, as a much larger clone is one base away. The gene calls are TRBV20-1 and TRBJ2-1; 7 positions agree with TRBD2. CDR1 is DFQATT, CDR2 SNEGSKA, per germline (reference sequence). The CDR3 has 13 amino acids. The CDR3 coding sequence is TGCAGTGCTAGAAATAGCGGGTCTTGCGAGCAGCTCTTC. It specifies CSARNSGSCEQLF.

This rearrangement joins TRBV29-1 to TRBJ2-2; D is undetermined. This CDR3 is built from 14 residues. The germline V gene has CDR1 SQVTM and CDR2 ANQGSEA. With 6 bases removed from V and 7 bases from J, the gap between germline ends came to 18 bases. This CDR3 reads CSVAPVAGDGELFF. In DNA form, the CDR3 reads TGCAGCGTAGCTCCGGTAGCCGGAGACGGGGAGCTGTTTTTT.

The rearrangement joins TRBV28 to TRBJ2-1, with D hard to call. The CDR3 spans 13 residues. In germline, CDR1 is MDHEN, CDR2 SYDVKM. The V gene lost 10 bases and the J gene lost 0 bases, with 10 bases spanning the gap. Here the CDR3 DNA reads TGTGCCACCATACTCAGCTCCTACAATGAGCAGTTCTTC. Translated: CATILSSYNEQFF.

With respect to this clonotype: Lacking the conserved final phenylalanine or tryptophan, this CDR3 likely reflects a read error. The J gene is TRBJ2-1, the V gene TRBV7-4; no reliable D call. The end of the DNA aligns better with TRBJ2-7, so the J call may be wrong. Germline V gene data show CDR1 as SGHVT and CDR2 as SQSDAQ. This CDR3 contains 14 residues. The CDR3 loop is CASSLTRSYNEQYC. CDR3 nucleotides: TGTGCCAGCAGCCTAACGAGGTCCTACAATGAGCAGTACTGC.

This clonotype was recorded at least ten times. The rearrangement joins TRBV5-1 to TRBJ2-3; TRBD2 aligns across 11 bases. Germline CDR1 SGHRS, CDR2 YFSETQ. The CDR3 runs 16 residues. The V segment lost 3 bases and the J segment 1 base; nucleotides outside the gene matches: 4. The CDR3 protein is CASSSTLAGGTDTQYF. The CDR3 nucleotides are TGCGCCAGCAGCTCGACACTAGCGGGAGGCACAGATACGCAGTATTTT.

Regarding this clonotype: Without the conserved terminal phenylalanine or tryptophan, this CDR3 likely stems from a read error. No DNA is shown, since the ends of the CDR3 on it are uncertain; the CDR3 is the one TCRdb lists. The CDR3 is CASSPYVGTS. The chain carries TRBV14 and TRBJ2-6; the table's D call TRBD1 went unverified against the DNA. Germline loops: CDR1 SGHDN, CDR2 FVKESK. Termini included, the CDR3 measures 10 amino acids.

The rearrangement links TRBV20-1 to TRBJ2-1, with 12 bases fitting TRBD2. The CDR3 consists of 15 residues. Germline CDR1 and CDR2: DFQATT and SNEGSKA (reference sequence). V shed 8 bases and J 5 bases; nucleotides not matched to a gene: 10. The CDR3 nucleotides read TGCAGTTCCAGAGATGCTAGCGGGAGGGACAATGAGCAGTTCTTC. Encoded protein: CSSRDASGRDNEQFF.

The V gene is TRBV20-1, the J gene TRBJ1-5, with 8 positions matching TRBD1. Germline CDR1 reads DFQATT; CDR2 reads SNEGSKA (reference sequence). V shed 5 bases, J shed 4 bases, and the junction held 7 bases outside the gene matches. CDR3 length equals 14 residues. CDR3 DNA sequence: TGCAGTGCTGGCCGGGACAGGTGGAATCAGCCCCAGCATTTT. It is translated as CSAGRDRWNQPQHF.

The CDR3 DNA reads TGTGCCAGCAGCCAAAGCGGGAGTTCCGGGGAGCTGTTTTTT. Its translation: CASSQSGSSGELFF. The rearrangement uses TRBV7-8 and TRBJ2-2, with 8 bases fitting TRBD2. This CDR3 spans 14 amino acids. V lost 5 bases and J lost 6; bases outside the gene matches: 5. The germline V gene has CDR1 SGHVS and CDR2 FQNEAQ.

This clonotype was recorded only once. The J gene is TRBJ1-5, the V gene TRBV20-1, with D perhaps TRBD1 (5 bases). The V end lost 0 bases, the J end lost 12 bases, and 12 bases lay between the germline ends. CDR1 and CDR2 from the germline V gene are DFQATT and SNEGSKA (reference sequence). CDR3 length equals 12 residues. The CDR3 is CSARDPGHIQHF. CDR3 nucleotides: TGCAGTGCTAGAGACCCTGGACACATCCAGCATTTT.

This clonotype has at least ten counts. The J gene is TRBJ2-3, the V gene TRBV28, with D uncertain. CDR1 MDHEN and CDR2 SYDVKM come from the germline V gene. CDR3 length: 13 residues. The germline V and J ends were trimmed by 4 bases and 4 bases, with 9 bases remaining between them. CDR3 coding DNA: TGTGCCAGCAGTTCAAACTACCCAGATACGCAGTATTTT. Protein product: CASSSNYPDTQYF. Looking up the rest from reference TRBV28 and TRBJ2-3 gives the full variable domain: DVKVTQSSRYLVKRTGEKVFLECVQDMDHENMFWYRQDPGLGLRLIYFSYDVKMKEKGDIPEGYSVSREKKERFSLILESASTNQTSMYLCASSSNYPDTQYFGPGTRLTVL.

The rearrangement joins TRBV28 to TRBJ2-7; D remains unclear. CDR3 length: 13 residues. Trimming took 1 base from V and 8 from J, leaving 12 bases between them. The germline gives CDR1 MDHEN, CDR2 SYDVKM. CDR3: CASSLLVQPQQYF. The CDR3 DNA reads as TGTGCCAGCAGTTTATTGGTTCAGCCCCAGCAGTACTTC.

The chain carries TRBV19 and TRBJ1-5; tentatively, D is TRBD1 (5 bases). The CDR3 extends over 15 amino acids. The V gene's germline CDR1 is LNHDA and CDR2 SQIVND (reference sequence). Trimming left V 9 bases short and J 5 bases short, with 20 bases between. CDR3 region: CASTDAWGSDQPQHF. CDR3 nucleotide sequence: TGTGCCAGCACCGATGCGTGGGGCTCGGATCAGCCCCAGCATTTT.

This rearrangement joins TRBV19 to TRBJ1-5, with a possible D match to TRBD1 (6 bases). CDR1 LNHDA and CDR2 SQIVND come from the germline V gene (reference sequence). The CDR3 consists of 14 residues. The V end was cut by 4 bases, the J end by 7 bases, with 14 bases between. The DNA of the CDR3 is TGTGCCAGTAGTACAGATAACAGGGTGCAGCCCCAGCATTTT. It codes for CASSTDNRVQPQHF.

Turning to this clonotype: The junction does not match germline at one end; this may be a read error. The chain employs TRBV7-9 and TRBJ1-1, with D unclear. Germline V lookup: CDR1 SEHNR, CDR2 FQNEAQ (reference sequence). CDR3 length: 13 residues. This CDR3 is CASSLTVWTEAFF. CDR3 coding DNA: TGTGCCAGCAGCTTGACGGTCTGGACTGAAGCCTTCTTT.

This chain links TRBV20-1 with TRBJ1-4, with D hard to call. CDR1 is DFQATT and CDR2 is SNEGSKA in the germline V gene (reference sequence). The CDR3 totals 14 residues. V was cut by 3 bases and J by 5 bases, with 13 bases left in between. The CDR3 spells CSASLTSGNEKLFF. The CDR3 DNA sequence: TGCAGTGCTAGTTTGACTAGCGGCAATGAAAAACTGTTTTTT.

As concerns this clonotype: This may be a read error, as it is one base from a much larger clone. This chain joins TRBV6-6 and TRBJ1-1; 9 nucleotides line up with TRBD1. Germline V gives CDR1 MNHNY, CDR2 SVGAGI (reference sequence). The CDR3 is made up of 15 amino acids. CDR3 nucleotides: TGTGCCAGCAGTCCCTCCGGACAGGGGCACACTGAAGCTTGCTTT. It yields the protein CASSPSGQGHTEACF.

By proportion, this clonotype is medium-sized (0.01 to 0.1%). V is TRBV19 and J is TRBJ1-2; D unclear. In germline, CDR1 is LNHDA, CDR2 SQIVND (reference sequence). The V gene lost 5 bases and the J gene lost 2 bases, with 6 bases spanning the gap. The CDR3 is made up of 12 amino acids. CDR3 protein: CASSPNNYGYTF. The DNA of the CDR3 is TGTGCCAGTAGTCCCAACAACTATGGCTACACCTTC.